This TCR beta chain was identified during a study of T cells in Graves' hyperthyroidism and ophthalmopathy. In its sample, this clonotype was seen many times. Amplification of TCR beta CDR3 regions used RNA as the template. First-round RT-PCR targeting the TCR CDR3 was performed with the HTBI primer set. TCRdb itself ran the multiplex PCR reads through MiXCR, one entry per CDR3 protein. The sample yields approximately 590,000 distinct CDR3 sequences, approximately 14% seen once. The CDR3 is made up of 14 amino acids. The germline V and J ends were trimmed by 1 base and 9 bases, with 15 bases remaining between them. The V gene's germline CDR1 is SGHTA and CDR2 FQGNSA.

This TCR derives from a woman aged 25 to 45 with Graves' hyperthyroidism. The sample consisted of blood. The chain recombines TRBV7-2 with TRBJ2-5; D gene unclear. CDR3 region: CASSLDNGESAQYF. CDR3 in DNA: TGTGCCAGCAGCTTAGACAACGGAGAATCGGCCCAGTACTTC.